The 3 T cell receptor beta chains below were found in one sample sequenced in a study of shared clonotypes between healthy human individuals. In the naive CD8 group, cells lacked CD45RO and were positively selected for CCR7, so terminally differentiated effector memory CD45RA+ cells were left out. Repertoires were generated with immunoSEQ multiplex PCR, while TCRdb's copy carries only in-frame clones and drops some. The sample has under 850,000 clones, approximately 92% seen once; the top ten hold less than 25%. The sequencing sample was made of naive CD8+ T cells sorted from blood. These receptors were collected from a man aged 25-40 years in good health.

As for this clone: This same CDR3 is encoded by further DNA sequences in the sample. The chain couples TRBV19 to TRBJ2-2; no clear D. Germline-derived CDR1 and CDR2 are LNHDA and SQIVND (reference sequence). Trimming cost V 3 bases and J 1 base, with 6 bases left between them. The CDR3 extends over 14 amino acids. The CDR3 DNA reads as TGTGCCAGTAGTATTGGTCAGAACACCGGGGAGCTGTTTTTT. This sequence encodes CASSIGQNTGELFF. The variable domain in full, completed from reference TRBV19 and TRBJ2-2, reads DGGITQSPKYLFRKEGQNVTLSCEQNLNHDAMYWYRQDPGQGLRLIYYSQIVNDFQKGDIAEGYSVSREKKESFPLTVTSAQKNPTAFYLCASSIGQNTGELFFGEGSRLTVL.

V and J are TRBV5-4 and TRBJ2-3, with 8 positions matching TRBD2. Trimming at V came to 2 bases and at J to 0 bases, leaving 2 bases not matched to a gene. CDR3 length: 15 residues. Per the germline V gene, CDR1 is SGHNT and CDR2 is YYREEE (reference sequence). The CDR3 region has the DNA TGTGCCAGCAGCTTAGCTAGCGGGAGCACAGATACGCAGTATTTT. Amino acids: CASSLASGSTDTQYF.

V is TRBV11-2 and J is TRBJ2-1; no clear D. CDR3 length equals 12 residues. Germline CDR1 SGHAT, CDR2 FQNNGV. V dropped 1 base and J dropped 10 bases, with 8 bases sitting between them. For the CDR3, the DNA is TGTGCCAGCAGCTTAGTCCTACGGGAGCAGTTCTTC. Protein sequence: CASSLVLREQFF.